This T cell receptor (beta chain) emerged from a study of blood T cell repertoires in COVID-19. Libraries were prepared by immunoSEQ multiplex PCR; TCRdb keeps only in-frame clonotypes and omits some of them. The table records 250,000 to 350,000 clones, about 86% of them present only once. Deletions cut 0 bases from V and 0 bases from J, with 9 bases between. Germline V CDR1 and CDR2: MNHEY, SVGAGI. The CDR3 runs 16 residues. The J gene is TRBJ2-4, the V gene TRBV6-5, with D uncertain. Sequenced input: peripheral blood. This receptor was taken from a person aged 65 to 85 with COVID-19, enrolled during active disease. CDR3 nucleotides: TGTGCCAGCAGTTACTCGGCTGGTACAGCCAAAAACATTCAGTACTTC. It encodes CASSYSAGTAKNIQYF.